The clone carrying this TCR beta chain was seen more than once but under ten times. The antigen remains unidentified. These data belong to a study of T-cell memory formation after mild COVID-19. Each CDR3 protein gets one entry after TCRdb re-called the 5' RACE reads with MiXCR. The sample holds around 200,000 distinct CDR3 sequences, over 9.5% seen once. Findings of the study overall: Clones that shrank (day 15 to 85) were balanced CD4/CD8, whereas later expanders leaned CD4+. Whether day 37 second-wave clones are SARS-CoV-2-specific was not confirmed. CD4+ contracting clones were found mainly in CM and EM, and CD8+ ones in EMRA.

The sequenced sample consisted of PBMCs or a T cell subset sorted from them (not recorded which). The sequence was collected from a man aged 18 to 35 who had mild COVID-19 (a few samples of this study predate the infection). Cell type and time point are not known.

CDR3 in DNA: TGTGCCAGCAGTTTAAGCGTGGACGGGGAGCTGTTTTTT. It specifies CASSLSVDGELFF. The chain carries TRBV12-3 or TRBV12-4 and TRBJ2-2; D unclear. The CDR3 is 13 residues long. Deletions cut 2 bases from V and 7 bases from J, with 8 bases between.